These T cell receptor beta chains were read from a single sample in a study of T-cell memory formation after mild COVID-19. TCRdb itself ran the 5' RACE reads through MiXCR, one entry per CDR3 protein. The sample includes some 120,000 distinct CDR3 sequences, roughly 15% of them seen just once. What was sequenced was PBMCs or a T cell subset sorted from them (not recorded which). The receptors originated from an adult woman who had mild COVID-19 (a few samples of this study predate the infection). Cell type and time point are not known. Each CDR3 is given with its conserved first and last residue. The D gene is left open where the match is weak. Clone size is given for some rows only: seen once, a few or many times, or a class if the clone is expanded.

d_gene,v_gene,abundance,j_gene,CDR3nt,CDR3aa
TRBD2,TRBV12-3/TRBV12-4,NA,TRBJ2-1,TGTGCCAGCACCCCCGGGGGAGCGGGAAGGGTGTTCTTC,CASTPGGAGRVFF
NA,TRBV3-1,NA,TRBJ1-1,TGTGCCAGCAGCCAAGAAAGGATGAACACTGAAGCTTTCTTT,CASSQERMNTEAFF
NA,TRBV18,NA,TRBJ2-1,TGTGCCAGCTCACCACCGACGTGGGACACCGCCTACAATGAGCAGTTCTTC,CASSPPTWDTAYNEQFF
TRBD1,TRBV14,many,TRBJ2-7,TGTGCCAGCAGCCAAGATCGGGGGACAGGCATTCCCTACGAGCAGTACTTC,CASSQDRGTGIPYEQYF
TRBD1,TRBV5-1,NA,TRBJ2-3,TGCGCCAGCAGCATACAGACAGGGGAGGTAGATACGCAGTATTTT,CASSIQTGEVDTQYF
NA,TRBV7-9,few,TRBJ2-3,TGTGCCAGCAGCTTAGGAGGACAGATGCAGTATTTT,CASSLGGQMQYF
TRBD1,TRBV11-2,NA,TRBJ2-1,TGTGCCAGCAGCTTAGAACCGGGACAGGGACACAATGAGCAGTTCTTC,CASSLEPGQGHNEQFF
NA,TRBV10-3,NA,TRBJ2-5,TGTGCCATCAGTGCCGGGACTTTTGAGACCCAGTACTTC,CAISAGTFETQYF
TRBD2,TRBV19,NA,TRBJ2-5,TGTGCCAGTAGTATTGGGACTAGCGGGTGGGAGACCCAGTACTTC,CASSIGTSGWETQYF
NA,TRBV29-1,few,TRBJ2-7,TGCAGCGTGGCCTTGAGCTCCTACGAGCAGTACTTC,CSVALSSYEQYF
NA,TRBV24-1,few,TRBJ1-2,TGTGCCACCAGTGAGCGGGGGCCGGTTGACAGGTCTTGCGGCTACACCTTC,CATSERGPVDRSCGYTF
TRBD1,TRBV19,NA,TRBJ1-1,TGTGCCAGTAAGGAGGACAGGGGAACTCTGAACACTGAAGCTTTCTTT,CASKEDRGTLNTEAFF
TRBD2,TRBV11-2,NA,TRBJ2-1,TGTGCCAGCAGCCGAAATAGCGGGAGGGTCGTCTCCTACAATGAGCAGTTCTTC,CASSRNSGRVVSYNEQFF
NA,TRBV7-9,NA,TRBJ1-1,TGTGCCAGCAGCTTATTGCAGATCACTGAAGCTTTCTTT,CASSLLQITEAFF
NA,TRBV15,few,TRBJ2-5,TGTGCCACCAGCAGGGGGACCGGGGCACAAGAGACCCAGTACTTC,CATSRGTGAQETQYF
TRBD1,TRBV7-2,few,TRBJ2-3,TGTGCCAGCAGCTCAGGACAGGTCACAGATACGCAGTATTTT,CASSSGQVTDTQYF
NA,TRBV7-9,NA,TRBJ2-3,TGTGCCAGCAGCTCAGCGTATTTT,CASSSAYF
NA,TRBV6-6,NA,TRBJ1-6,TGTGCCAGCGCCGGAGGAGGGGTAAATTCACCCCTCCACTTT,CASAGGGVNSPLHF
TRBD1,TRBV5-1,NA,TRBJ1-3,TGCGCCAGCAGCTTGGGACAGGGGGCTGCACGGTCTGGAAACACCATATATTTT,CASSLGQGAARSGNTIYF
NA,TRBV24-1,few,TRBJ2-7,TGTGCCACCAGTGGCCCCGGCCAGCGGGAGCAGTACTTC,CATSGPGQREQYF
TRBD2,TRBV3-1,few,TRBJ2-2,TGTGCCAGCAGCCAGGTAGCGGGGCGAACGAACACCGGGGAGCTGTTTTTT,CASSQVAGRTNTGELFF
TRBD2,TRBV20-1,NA,TRBJ2-3,TGCAGTGCTAGAGTTTATTCCCATTCAGCGGGAGGGCGGACAGATACGCAGTATTTT,CSARVYSHSAGGRTDTQYF
NA,TRBV4-2,few,TRBJ2-7,TGTGCCAGCAGCCAATCCGAGGGCCTAACCTACGAGCAGTACTTC,CASSQSEGLTYEQYF
TRBD1,TRBV20-1,NA,TRBJ2-7,TGCAGTGCTAGAGATCTTGGACAGGGATCCTACGAGCAGTACTTC,CSARDLGQGSYEQYF
TRBD1,TRBV5-4,few,TRBJ1-2,TGTGCCAGCAGCAAAGGACAGGGGGCCTCTCAAGGGTACACCTTC,CASSKGQGASQGYTF
NA,TRBV9,few,TRBJ2-2,TGTGCCAGCAGCGTAGTTGAGGGCCCTTCGGACACCGGGGAGCTGTTTTTT,CASSVVEGPSDTGELFF
TRBD1,TRBV9,few,TRBJ2-5,TGTGCCAGCAGCGCAGGGGGTTCCCAGTACTTC,CASSAGGSQYF
NA,TRBV20-1,NA,TRBJ1-5,TGCAGTGCTAGAGGACGGATCAATCAGCCCCAGCATTTT,CSARGRINQPQHF
NA,TRBV9,NA,TRBJ2-2,TGTGCCAGCAGCGTAGAAGGGATAGGTTCCGGGGAGCTGTTTTTT,CASSVEGIGSGELFF
TRBD2,TRBV11-2,NA,TRBJ2-1,TGTGCCAGCAGCTTAGGCGGGGGGATCTACAATGAGCAGTTCTTC,CASSLGGGIYNEQFF
NA,TRBV12-3/TRBV12-4,few,TRBJ2-3,TGTGCCAGCAGTTTTTACCGAGATACGCAGTATTTT,CASSFYRDTQYF
TRBD1,TRBV15,NA,TRBJ1-6,TGTGCCACCAGCACAGGGGGCTCCTATAATTCACCCCTCCACTTT,CATSTGGSYNSPLHF
TRBD2,TRBV30,few,TRBJ2-7,TGTGCCGGGACTACCAACTCCTACGAGCAGTACTTC,CAGTTNSYEQYF
NA,TRBV6-1,NA,TRBJ1-5,TGTGCCAGCAGTGATGGCTATAGCAATCAGCCCCAGCATTTT,CASSDGYSNQPQHF
NA,TRBV5-1,NA,TRBJ2-7,TGCGCCAGCAGCTTGGGGGGATCCATCAACGAGCAGTACTTC,CASSLGGSINEQYF
TRBD1,TRBV7-2,NA,TRBJ1-2,TGTGCCAGCAGCCCCGGGACAGGGGGAGGGGGCTACACCTTC,CASSPGTGGGGYTF
NA,TRBV5-5,few,TRBJ2-5,TGTGCCAGCAGCTTACAGGGTCGGGAGACCCAGTACTTC,CASSLQGRETQYF
NA,TRBV19,few,TRBJ1-2,TGTGCCAGTACGGCCTCCGTGGGCAGAGTTAACTATGGCTACACCTTC,CASTASVGRVNYGYTF
NA,TRBV7-9,NA,TRBJ1-6,TGTGCCAGCAGCCCCCGGGTAGGGCAACGTTCACCCCTCCACTTT,CASSPRVGQRSPLHF
NA,TRBV7-8,few,TRBJ2-7,TGTGCCAGCAGCTTAGACGGCGAGCAGTACTTC,CASSLDGEQYF
NA,TRBV14,NA,TRBJ2-1,TGTGCCAGCAGCCTCCAGGGTGAGCAGTTCTTC,CASSLQGEQFF
TRBD2,TRBV9,few,TRBJ2-1,TGTGCCGCGAGCCGGCTAGCGGGGGGGGATGAGCAGTTCTTC,CAASRLAGGDEQFF
TRBD2,TRBV5-1,many,TRBJ2-5,TGCGCCAGCAGCTTGGAAGGGAGACTAGCGGGGGCCACGTACCAAGAGACCCAGTACTTC,CASSLEGRLAGATYQETQYF
NA,TRBV20-1,NA,TRBJ2-5,TGCAGTGCTAGAATGTATGCGGAATGGGTTGTAAAGACCCAGTACTTC,CSARMYAEWVVKTQYF
NA,TRBV7-2,few,TRBJ2-3,TGTGCCAGCAGCTTAGTAAGCGGTCCTAATGGTGGTACGCAGTATTTT,CASSLVSGPNGGTQYF
NA,TRBV12-3/TRBV12-4,NA,TRBJ2-3,TGTGCCAGCACTCTTGGACCTACCACAGATACGCAGTATTTT,CASTLGPTTDTQYF
NA,TRBV11-2,NA,TRBJ2-3,TGTGCCAGCAGCTTGACGGTGGGAGATACGCAGTATTTT,CASSLTVGDTQYF
NA,TRBV27,few,TRBJ2-1,TGTGCCAGCAGTTACGGGGGCCCGTACAATGAGCAGTTCTTC,CASSYGGPYNEQFF
TRBD1,TRBV5-1,few,TRBJ2-7,TGCGCCAGCAGCCTCACTTGGGACAGGTACTACGAGCAGTACTTC,CASSLTWDRYYEQYF
NA,TRBV18,NA,TRBJ2-2,TGTGCCAGCTCACCGGGATTTTTTGAGGGACACCGGAACACCGGGGAGCTGTTTTTT,CASSPGFFEGHRNTGELFF
NA,TRBV10-3,NA,TRBJ2-7,TGTGCCATCAGAGCGGGACAGGCAACCTACGAGCAGTACTTC,CAIRAGQATYEQYF
NA,TRBV20-1,NA,TRBJ2-7,TGCAGTGCTAGAGACAGGCTAGCATCCTACGAGCAGTACTTC,CSARDRLASYEQYF
NA,TRBV5-1,NA,TRBJ2-1,TGCGCCAGCAGCTTTGTCGGGGAGTACAATGAGCAGTTCTTC,CASSFVGEYNEQFF
NA,TRBV6-5,NA,TRBJ1-2,TGTGCCAGCAGTCCCCCCGGACAAGCTGGTGGCTACACCTTC,CASSPPGQAGGYTF